These 27 T cell receptor beta chains were sequenced from one sample in a study of human T cells and chemical hapten exposure. Sample time point: healthy volunteer bleed at 6 weeks. Total RNA was isolated from unfractionated whole blood. TCRdb reprocessed the RACE reads via MiXCR and lists one record per CDR3 protein. This sample carries around 80,000 distinct CDR3 sequences, about 8.7% of them seen once, and the ten largest clones take approximately 1.4%. The sequenced sample consisted of whole blood. Source of these receptors: a male donor in good health. Some clones in this sample may be carry-over from other donors' samples.

This clonotype turned up a few times. CDR3 DNA sequence: TGTGCCAGCAGCCATCTAGCGGGAGAAGGAGATACGCAGTATTTT. It encodes CASSHLAGEGDTQYF. The chain couples TRBV14 to TRBJ2-3, with 10 bases identical to TRBD2. CDR1 is SGHDN, CDR2 FVKESK, per germline. This CDR3 has 15 amino acids. V shed 3 bases, J shed 5 bases, and the junction held 5 bases outside the gene matches. Filled out from reference TRBV14 and TRBJ2-3, the complete variable domain reads EAGVTQFPSHSVIEKGQTVTLRCDPISGHDNLYWYRRVMGKEIKFLLHFVKESKQDESGMPNNRFLAERTGGTYSTLKVQPAELEDSGVYFCASSHLAGEGDTQYFGPGTRLTVL.

The chain carries TRBV6-2 or TRBV6-3 and TRBJ1-1, with TRBD1 matching over 7 bases. The germline gives CDR1 MNHEY, CDR2 SVGEGT. The trim removed 2 bases at V and 1 base at J, leaving 1 base unmatched. The CDR3 covers 14 residues. The CDR3 sequence is CASSYRTGNTEAFF. CDR3 DNA sequence: TGTGCCAGCAGTTACCGGACAGGGAACACTGAAGCTTTCTTT.

The table lists this clonotype with many counts. The J gene is TRBJ1-4, the V gene TRBV11-2, with D possibly matching TRBD1 (5 bases). The CDR3 has 13 residues. CDR1 and CDR2 from the germline V gene are SGHAT and FQNNGV. Trimming took off 4 bases at V and 8 bases at J, with 11 bases between the two ends. The CDR3 here is CASSSNEGEKLFF. CDR3 sequence (DNA): TGTGCCAGCAGCTCCAACGAGGGGGAAAAACTGTTTTTT.

This clonotype was counted between two and nine times. V gene TRBV14 combines with J gene TRBJ2-5; the D gene is possibly TRBD2 (6 bases). Germline values: CDR1 SGHDN, CDR2 FVKESK. Trimming removed 4 bases from V and 0 bases from J, with 12 bases in between. The CDR3 loop spans 15 amino acids. The CDR3 bases are TGTGCCAGCAGCCCGAGATGGACTAACCAAGAGACCCAGTACTTC. Its protein is CASSPRWTNQETQYF. The full variable domain, its missing parts supplied by reference TRBV14 and TRBJ2-5, is EAGVTQFPSHSVIEKGQTVTLRCDPISGHDNLYWYRRVMGKEIKFLLHFVKESKQDESGMPNNRFLAERTGGTYSTLKVQPAELEDSGVYFCASSPRWTNQETQYFGPGTRLLVL.

V usage is TRBV29-1 and J usage is TRBJ1-2; D is ambiguous. There are 12 residues in the CDR3. Trimming removed 0 bases from V and 8 bases from J, with 10 bases in between. Germline lookup yields CDR1 SQVTM and CDR2 ANQGSEA. For the CDR3, the DNA is TGCAGCGTTGAAGATCTGGAGGAGGGCTACACCTTC. Its translation: CSVEDLEEGYTF.

This clonotype was counted between two and nine times. CDR3 protein: CASSLPGQATDTQYF. The CDR3 region has the DNA TGTGCCAGCAGCTTGCCGGGACAGGCCACAGATACGCAGTATTTT. The chain combines TRBV5-6 with TRBJ2-3; 8 bases align to TRBD1. The CDR3 length is 15 residues. Germline V gives CDR1 SGHDT, CDR2 YYEEEE. After removal of 1 base from V and 2 bases from J, the junction contained 3 bases not matched to a gene.

This clonotype was recorded a few times. This rearrangement joins TRBV7-6 to TRBJ2-7; TRBD1 matches 12 bases. CDR1 and CDR2 (germline): SGHVS, FNYEAQ. V shed 3 bases and J 7 bases; nucleotides not matched to a gene: 10. The CDR3 has 16 residues. The CDR3 loop reads CASSLDPGQGANEQYF. The CDR3 DNA follows: TGTGCCAGCAGCTTGGACCCGGGACAGGGGGCGAATGAGCAGTACTTC.

Ten or more counts support this clonotype. The chain links TRBV5-5 to TRBJ2-7, with no clear D. CDR1 and CDR2 from the germline V gene are SGHKS and YYEKEE (reference sequence). Trimming left V 0 bases short and J 0 bases short, with 10 bases between. The CDR3 consists of 15 residues. CDR3 amino acids: CASSLGGGISYEQYF. The CDR3 DNA is TGTGCCAGCAGCTTGGGTGGCGGAATCTCCTACGAGCAGTACTTC. Full variable domain (remainder filled in from reference TRBV5-5 and TRBJ2-7): DAGVTQSPTHLIKTRGQQVTLRCSPISGHKSVSWYQQVLGQGPQFIFQYYEKEERGRGNFPDRFSARQFPNYSSELNVNALLLGDSALYLCASSLGGGISYEQYFGPGTRLTVT.

Note on this clonotype: The junction differs from germline at one of its ends, possibly a read error. CDR3 residues: CASRFQSGLTGELFF. The CDR3 bases are TGTGCCAGCAGATTTCAATCTGGGCTCACCGGGGAGCTGTTTTTC. The rearrangement uses TRBV12-3 or TRBV12-4 and TRBJ2-2; weak D call: TRBD2 (5 bases). The CDR3 has 15 amino acids.

By share of the sample, this clonotype is medium-sized. This rearrangement joins TRBV27 to TRBJ1-1; maybe TRBD1 (5 bases). V was cut by 7 bases and J by 0 bases, with 21 bases left in between. The germline gives CDR1 MNHEY, CDR2 SMNVEV (reference sequence). The CDR3 extends over 17 amino acids. The CDR3 region is CASNGTPPNGMNTEAFF. Here the CDR3 DNA reads TGTGCCAGCAACGGGACGCCCCCGAACGGCATGAACACTGAAGCTTTCTTT.

This clonotype was detected only a few times. The chain links TRBV5-6 to TRBJ2-7; TRBD1 is a possible D gene (5 bases). Germline V gene lookup returns CDR1 SGHDT and CDR2 YYEEEE. This CDR3 is built from 15 residues. V lost 1 base and J lost 2, with 13 bases in between. CDR3 coding DNA: TGTGCCAGCAGCTTGCGCGGCCGACAGACCTACGAGCAGTACTTC. This sequence encodes CASSLRGRQTYEQYF. The full variable domain, in which reference TRBV5-6 and TRBJ2-7 provide the parts outside the CDR3, is DAGVTQSPTHLIKTRGQQVTLRCSPKSGHDTVSWYQQALGQGPQFIFQYYEEEERQRGNFPDRFSGHQFPNYSSELNVNALLLGDSALYLCASSLRGRQTYEQYFGPGTRLTVT.

V is TRBV10-3 and J is TRBJ1-2; D unclear. CDR3 size: 13 residues. The germline gives CDR1 ENHRY, CDR2 SYGVKD. Trimming left V 6 bases short and J 1 base short, with 9 bases between. CDR3 in amino acids: CAISMDDNYGYTF. CDR3 bases: TGTGCCATCAGCATGGACGATAACTATGGCTACACCTTC.

The gene calls are TRBV12-3 or TRBV12-4 and TRBJ2-7; 7 bases agree with TRBD1. This CDR3 is 13 amino acids long. Unmatched junction bases numbered 4, after V lost 5 bases and J lost 3 bases. The DNA of the CDR3 is TGTGCCAGCAGTCGACAGGGTATCTACGAGCAGTACTTC. This sequence encodes CASSRQGIYEQYF.

The chain couples TRBV29-1 to TRBJ1-3; TRBD1 might be the D (6 bases). Trimming cost V 4 bases and J 0 bases, with 10 bases left between them. Germline CDR1 and CDR2: SQVTM and ANQGSEA. There are 14 residues in the CDR3. The CDR3 loop is CSVGRDNSGNTIYF. CDR3 bases: TGCAGCGTTGGCCGGGACAACTCTGGAAACACCATATATTTT. The whole variable domain, remainder taken from reference TRBV29-1 and TRBJ1-3, is SAVISQKPSRDICQRGTSLTIQCQVDSQVTMMFWYRQQPGQSLTLIATANQGSEATYESGFVIDKFPISRPNLTFSTLTVSNMSPEDSSIYLCSVGRDNSGNTIYFGEGSWLTVV.

The chain combines TRBV15 with TRBJ1-1; D gene ambiguous. The CDR3 spans 13 residues. V was shortened by 0 bases and J by 3 bases, with 5 bases between the two germline ends. The germline CDR1 and CDR2 sequences are LNHNV and YYDKDF (reference sequence). The CDR3 region has the DNA TGTGCCACCAGCAGAGATCCTGACACTGAAGCTTTCTTT. Translation gives CATSRDPDTEAFF.

This clonotype was counted many times. V is TRBV3-1 and J is TRBJ2-1; 8 bases line up with TRBD2. The V gene's germline CDR1 is LGHDT and CDR2 YNNKEL (reference sequence). The length of the CDR3 is 15 residues. With V trimmed by 3 bases and J by 6 bases, 7 bases remained unmatched. CDR3 in DNA: TGTGCCAGCAGCCAGGTTTATGCGGGAGGCAATGAGCAGTTCTTC. This sequence encodes CASSQVYAGGNEQFF.

This clonotype has only a few counts. This sequence joins TRBV9 and TRBJ2-1; 9 bases are shared with TRBD1. Germline values: CDR1 SGDLS, CDR2 YYNGEE. The CDR3 consists of 14 residues. Trimming removed 6 bases from V and 4 bases from J; junction bases left unmatched: 5. CDR3 sequence: CASNVGQGYNEQFF. The CDR3 coding sequence is TGTGCCAGCAACGTGGGACAGGGTTACAATGAGCAGTTCTTC.

This clonotype has only a few counts. This rearrangement joins TRBV12-3 or TRBV12-4 to TRBJ1-1, with TRBD1 as a possible D gene (5 bases). Trimming took off 5 bases at V and 1 base at J, with 17 bases between the two ends. The CDR3 is made up of 16 amino acids. As DNA, the CDR3 is TGTGCCAGCAGTCCAAGTTGGCTCGGGGCGAACACTGAAGCTTTCTTT. Translation: CASSPSWLGANTEAFF.

This clonotype has a count of ten or more. This chain links TRBV20-1 with TRBJ2-1; D possibly uses TRBD1 or TRBD2 (5 bases each). Trimming removed 3 bases from V and 7 bases from J, with 7 bases in between. There are 11 residues in the CDR3. CDR1 and CDR2 (germline): DFQATT, SNEGSKA (reference sequence). Here the CDR3 reads CSASEGNEQFF. The CDR3 DNA reads as TGCAGTGCTAGTGAGGGGAATGAGCAGTTCTTC.

The chain has TRBV5-1 and TRBJ2-5, with 10 bases lining up with TRBD1. Germline V gives CDR1 SGHRS, CDR2 YFSETQ. V lost 0 bases and J lost 3; bases outside the gene matches: 5. CDR3 length: 16 residues. CDR3 residues: CASSLAGQGVEETQYF. CDR3 coding DNA: TGCGCCAGCAGCTTGGCTGGACAGGGGGTTGAAGAGACCCAGTACTTC.

The chain carries TRBV6-1 and TRBJ2-3, with a weak D call TRBD1 (6 bases). Germline lookup yields CDR1 MNHNS and CDR2 SASEGT. Trimming pared 4 bases from V and 2 bases from J, leaving 13 bases between. The CDR3 covers 15 residues. CDR3 nucleotides: TGTGCCAGCAGTGTGACAGGTGTTTACACAGATACGCAGTATTTT. It yields the protein CASSVTGVYTDTQYF.

This clonotype was counted between two and nine times. V usage is TRBV3-1 and J usage is TRBJ2-4, with 9 bases aligning to TRBD2. CDR1 is LGHDT, CDR2 YNNKEL, per germline (reference sequence). V dropped 6 bases and J dropped 1; count of bases not matched to a gene: 16. The CDR3 length is 19 residues. The CDR3 nucleotides are TGTGCCAGCAGTCAACCGGGACTAGCACTGTGGGGGGCCAAAAACATTCAGTACTTC. Translated: CASSQPGLALWGAKNIQYF.

The rearrangement joins TRBV6-1 to TRBJ1-5; 9 bases agree with TRBD1. J gave up 6 bases and V 6 bases, and 9 bases lay outside the gene matches. Per the germline V gene, CDR1 is MNHNS and CDR2 is SASEGT. The CDR3 has 15 amino acids. Here the CDR3 DNA reads TGTGCCAGCAGGCTACAGGGGGCAGGAAGTCAGCCCCAGCATTTT. Translating gives CASRLQGAGSQPQHF.

This clonotype was picked up a small number of times. The CDR3 sequence: CASNHGHSDPDTQYF. CDR3 DNA: TGTGCCAGCAACCACGGGCATAGCGACCCAGATACGCAGTATTTT. V and J are TRBV12-3 or TRBV12-4 and TRBJ2-3; D perhaps matches TRBD2 (5 bases). The CDR3 consists of 15 residues. Between the trimmed V and J ends, which lost 7 bases and 4 bases, there was a span of 18 bases.

This clonotype was observed a handful of times. The chain uses TRBV12-3 or TRBV12-4 and TRBJ1-2, with 8 positions matching TRBD1. The CDR3 has 14 residues. J lost 2 bases, V lost 5 bases, and 4 bases had no gene match. CDR3 region: CASSQRQGNYGYTF. CDR3 bases: TGTGCCAGCAGTCAGAGACAGGGGAACTATGGCTACACCTTC.

This clonotype has just a few counts. CDR3: CASSPTPGQANTGELFF. CDR3 DNA: TGTGCCAGCAGCCCCACCCCGGGACAGGCTAACACCGGGGAGCTGTTTTTT. The J gene is TRBJ2-2, the V gene TRBV7-9; TRBD1 aligns across 8 bases. This CDR3 is built from 17 residues. V dropped 5 bases and J dropped 2; count of bases not matched to a gene: 10. CDR1 is SEHNR, CDR2 FQNEAQ, per germline (reference sequence). Full variable domain (missing parts from reference TRBV7-9 and TRBJ2-2): DTGVSQNPRHKITKRGQNVTFRCDPISEHNRLYWYRQTLGQGPEFLTYFQNEAQLEKSRLLSDRFSAERPKGSFSTLEIQRTEQGDSAMYLCASSPTPGQANTGELFFGEGSRLTVL.

This clonotype was recorded at least ten times. The gene calls are TRBV5-1 and TRBJ2-3, with 8 bases fitting TRBD2. This CDR3 spans 14 amino acids. Germline V CDR1 and CDR2: SGHRS, YFSETQ. The V segment lost 9 bases and the J segment 2 bases; nucleotides outside the gene matches: 8. Here the CDR3 reads CATRGVAATDTQYF. The CDR3 region has the DNA TGCGCCACGCGGGGGGTAGCGGCCACAGATACGCAGTATTTT.